The clone carrying this TCR beta chain was observed a few times. No antigen is known for it. One end of the junction does not line up with germline, which may come from a read error. The sample is drawn from a study of blood T cells in healthy people across ages. Study results and caveats: PBMCs went unsorted, and a conclusive naive versus antigen-experienced comparison was therefore prevented. Measured against age, TCR beta diversity per million T cells decreased in a roughly linear manner.

Approximately 9 milliliters of peripheral blood were drawn from each donor into EDTA-treated tubes. Total RNA was isolated from each sample in quantities of at least 5 micrograms. A J-beta primer mix and a sample-barcoded 5' primer were used in a second PCR of about 7 to 12 cycles. TCRdb recomputed calls from the 5' RACE reads with MiXCR, one row per CDR3 protein. The data contain approximately 580,000 distinct CDR3 sequences, 24% of them seen just once; the ten biggest clones take up approximately 8.7%. Per germline, CDR1 SGHDT and CDR2 YYEEEE. This CDR3 has 11 amino acids. The sample also formed part of further work on T cells of mothers and their children.

The sample comprised blood. The origin of this receptor is a boy aged 5 to 17 in good health. The chain recombines TRBV5-6 with TRBJ2-1; D is uncertain. Written as DNA, the CDR3 is TGTGCCAGCAGCTTGGTGGGCCTCCGGGTCTTC. Translating it yields CASSLVGLRVF.